This T cell receptor beta chain was found in a study of blood T cell repertoires in COVID-19. On the study more broadly: Samples representing acute and convalescent COVID-19 were sourced from the United States, Italy and Spain. Nucleic acid was either cDNA or gDNA, and it came from T cells, B-cell-depleted T cells, or PBMCs.

Original processing methods: Scientists estimated how many nucleated cells there were by amplifying reference gene primers. The assay was immunoSEQ multiplex PCR, and TCRdb's table has in-frame clones only and misses some. From that table come the V and J calls and clone size; the DNA was used to work out D and trimming. The sample has roughly 40,000 clones; 65% to 90% are singletons. Germline V gives CDR1 SGDLS, CDR2 YYNGEE. This CDR3 region has 15 residues. V lost 3 bases, J lost 4 bases, and 14 bases lay in between. The TCR originated in a human donor in a cohort sampled during active COVID-19. The sequencing input was peripheral blood. V gene TRBV9 combines with J gene TRBJ2-1; tentatively, D is TRBD2 (6 bases). The CDR3 region is CASSEGGDPYNEQFF. CDR3 DNA: TGTGCCAGCAGCGAGGGCGGGGACCCTTACAATGAGCAGTTCTTC. Combining the CDR3 with reference TRBV9 and TRBJ2-1 gives the whole variable domain DSGVTQTPKHLITATGQRVTLRCSPRSGDLSVYWYQQSLDQGLQFLIQYYNGEERAKGNILERFSAQQFPDLHSELNLSSLELGDSALYFCASSEGGDPYNEQFFGPGTRLTVL.